This T cell receptor beta chain was captured by sequencing in a study of cytomegalovirus exposure and HLA in healthy donors (TCRdb year 2017). Study-wide context: A later analysis indicated that the roughly 130 validation repertoires were generated on the platform also employed for the roughly 730 repertoires of the first cohort. The study aimed to test whether cataloging public T cell receptors could reveal signatures of past pathogen exposure. In addition to the first cohort of roughly 670 subjects, a separate validation cohort of 120 different subjects was used. To predict cytomegalovirus infection status, the study combined high-throughput TCR immunosequencing, statistical association of individual TCRs with disease status, and machine learning. General study outcomes and caveats: A few of the identified cytomegalovirus-associated TCR beta chains were confirmed in vitro to be specific for cytomegalovirus antigens. In a later analysis, TCRs clustered in the first cohort were found to also tend to co-occur in the 120 or so validation repertoires, with around 94% of cluster scores above 0. The validation cohort had no HLA typing available for a later analysis, so co-occurrence within that cohort was assessed over all 110 or so repertoires. In the study, approximately 150 TCR beta chains were listed as associated with cytomegalovirus. In both the original and validation cohorts, the classifier was reported to diagnose cytomegalovirus status with high specificity and sensitivity. Across donors, most TCR sequences were observed very rarely, whereas some public TCRs were present in many individuals. It was suggested by the authors that the approach could potentially be generalized to other disease states and immunological phenotypes.

Regarding this clone: This receptor's antigen is unknown. The input lacks base qualities; no much larger clone sits a single base away.

The donors were included in the validation cohort of over a hundred subjects, a group kept apart from the roughly 700-subject first cohort. The junction shows trimming of 3 bases on V and 0 bases on J, plus 6 bases between the germline ends. Including the terminal cysteine and phenylalanine, the CDR3 comprises 14 residues. CDR3 DNA only is kept here, 42 bases in frame from base 1. CDR1 and CDR2 (SNHLY, FYNNEI) derive from the germline V gene. The method behind the library was the immunoSEQ multiplex PCR assay. Processing in the source paper ran as follows. A statistical classification framework was developed to diagnose cytomegalovirus status using the catalog of TCR beta chain sequences. TCRdb's version of the immuneACCESS table is confined to in-frame rearrangements and falls short of the full clone set. An unresolved V gene accounts for under half of the shortfall where checked; the remainder is of unknown origin. That table furnishes V, J and clone size, whereas the DNA furnished D and trimming. The sample table lists tens of thousands of clones, roughly 84% of them with a count of one. The top ten constitute around an eighth of the sample.

The sequence is built from TRBV2 and TRBJ1-3; perhaps TRBD1 is the D gene, with 5 bases matching. This clonotype was sampled from a woman between 18 and 29 years old in good health and CMV-seropositive. Sequenced input: PBMCs. CDR3 sequence: CASSEGGSGNTIYF. The base sequence is TGTGCCAGCAGTGAGGGGGGCTCTGGAAACACCATATATTTT.